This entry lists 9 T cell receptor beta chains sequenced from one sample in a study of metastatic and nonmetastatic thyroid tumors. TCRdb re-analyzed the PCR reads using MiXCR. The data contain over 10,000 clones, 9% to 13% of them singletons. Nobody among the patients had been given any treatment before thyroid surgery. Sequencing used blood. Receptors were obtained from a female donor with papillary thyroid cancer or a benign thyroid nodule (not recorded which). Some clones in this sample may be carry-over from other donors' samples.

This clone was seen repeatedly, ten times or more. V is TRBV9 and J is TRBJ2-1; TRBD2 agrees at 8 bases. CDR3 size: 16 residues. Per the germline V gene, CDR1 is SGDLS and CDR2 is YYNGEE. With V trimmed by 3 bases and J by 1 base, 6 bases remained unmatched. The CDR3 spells CASSGYSGASYNEQFF. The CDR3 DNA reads TGTGCCAGCAGCGGGTATAGCGGGGCATCCTACAATGAGCAGTTCTTC.

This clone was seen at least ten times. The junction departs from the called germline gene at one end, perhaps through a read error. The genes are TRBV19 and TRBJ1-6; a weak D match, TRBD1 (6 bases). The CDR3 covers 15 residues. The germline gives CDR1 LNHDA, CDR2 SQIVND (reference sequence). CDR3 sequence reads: CASNIIGQGSSPLHF. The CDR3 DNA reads TGTGCCAGTAATATAATCGGCCAGGGGTCTTCACCCCTCCACTTT.

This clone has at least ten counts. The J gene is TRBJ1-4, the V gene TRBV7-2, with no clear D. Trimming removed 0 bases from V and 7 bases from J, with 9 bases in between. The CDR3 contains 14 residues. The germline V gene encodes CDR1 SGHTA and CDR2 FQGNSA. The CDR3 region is CASSLAMIGEKLFF. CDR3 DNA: TGTGCCAGCAGCTTAGCAATGATCGGTGAAAAACTGTTTTTT.

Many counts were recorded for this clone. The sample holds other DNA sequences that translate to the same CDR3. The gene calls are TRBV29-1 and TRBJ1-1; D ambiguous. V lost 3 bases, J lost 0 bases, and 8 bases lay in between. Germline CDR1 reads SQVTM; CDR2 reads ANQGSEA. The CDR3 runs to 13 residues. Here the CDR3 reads CSVDRNMNTEAFF. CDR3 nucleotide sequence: TGCAGCGTTGATAGGAACATGAACACTGAAGCTTTCTTT.

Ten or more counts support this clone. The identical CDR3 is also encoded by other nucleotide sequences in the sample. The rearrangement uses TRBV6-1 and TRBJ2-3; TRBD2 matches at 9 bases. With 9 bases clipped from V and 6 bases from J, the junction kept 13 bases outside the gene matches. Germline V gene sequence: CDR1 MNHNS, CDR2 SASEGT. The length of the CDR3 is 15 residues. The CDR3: CASKRGGGARDTQYF. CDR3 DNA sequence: TGTGCCAGTAAAAGAGGCGGGGGGGCCAGGGATACGCAGTATTTT.

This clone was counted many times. CDR3 loop: CASSEGRGSNQPQHF. For the CDR3, the DNA is TGTGCCAGCAGTGAAGGACGGGGAAGCAATCAGCCCCAGCATTTT. The rearrangement joins TRBV6-1 to TRBJ1-5, with D hard to call. The length of the CDR3 is 15 residues. Deletions cut 1 base from V and 1 base from J, with 8 bases between. Germline V gene data show CDR1 as MNHNS and CDR2 as SASEGT.

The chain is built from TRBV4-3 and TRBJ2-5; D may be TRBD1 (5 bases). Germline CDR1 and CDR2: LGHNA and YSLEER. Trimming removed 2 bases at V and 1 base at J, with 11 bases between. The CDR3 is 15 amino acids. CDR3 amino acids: CASSQCVRGQETQYF. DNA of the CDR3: TGCGCCAGCAGCCAATGTGTAAGGGGCCAAGAGACCCAGTACTTC.

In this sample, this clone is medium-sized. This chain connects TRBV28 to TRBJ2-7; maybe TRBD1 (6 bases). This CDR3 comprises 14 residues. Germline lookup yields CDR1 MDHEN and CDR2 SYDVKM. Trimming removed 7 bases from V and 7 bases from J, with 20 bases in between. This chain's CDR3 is CASTSGTSLGEQYF. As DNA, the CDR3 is TGTGCCAGCACTTCGGGGACATCCTTAGGGGAGCAGTACTTC. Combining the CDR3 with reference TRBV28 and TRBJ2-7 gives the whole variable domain DVKVTQSSRYLVKRTGEKVFLECVQDMDHENMFWYRQDPGLGLRLIYFSYDVKMKEKGDIPEGYSVSREKKERFSLILESASTNQTSMYLCASTSGTSLGEQYFGPGTRLTVT.

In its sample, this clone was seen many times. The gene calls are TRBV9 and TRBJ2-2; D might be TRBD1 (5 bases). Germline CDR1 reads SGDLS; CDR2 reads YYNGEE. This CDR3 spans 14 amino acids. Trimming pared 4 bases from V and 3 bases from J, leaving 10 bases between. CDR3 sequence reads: CASSLGVDTGELFF. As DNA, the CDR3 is TGTGCCAGCAGCTTAGGGGTAGACACCGGGGAGCTGTTTTTT.